These 18 T cell receptor beta chains came from one sample sequenced in a study of OX40 agonist ivuxolimab in advanced cancers. Generated by immunoSEQ multiplex PCR, the TCRdb table keeps only in-frame clones and is missing some. The sample shows some 49,000 clones, approximately 90% of them seen only once. The sample in question was CD4+ or CD8+ T cells sorted from blood, obtained in a trial of the OX40 agonist ivuxolimab. These receptors came from an adult with an advanced solid tumor such as melanoma, head and neck, liver or kidney cancer.

This clone was observed once. This chain joins TRBV14 and TRBJ2-7; D call uncertain. Between the trimmed V and J ends, which lost 6 bases and 3 bases, there was a span of 12 bases. The CDR3 runs 13 residues. Germline assignment: CDR1 SGHDN and CDR2 FVKESK. The CDR3 sequence: CASRPLDGYEQYF. For the CDR3, the DNA is TGTGCCAGCAGACCACTTGACGGCTACGAGCAGTACTTC.

The rearrangement uses TRBV7-9 and TRBJ1-6; TRBD1 matches at 7 bases. The CDR3 runs to 14 residues. Losses at the gene ends were 5 bases for V and 7 bases for J; bases not matched to a gene: 5. The germline CDR1 and CDR2 sequences are SEHNR and FQNEAQ (reference sequence). CDR3 coding DNA: TGTGCCAGCAGCCAACCAGGGGGGAATTCACCCCTCCACTTT. It yields the protein CASSQPGGNSPLHF. The complete variable domain, with remaining parts taken from reference TRBV7-9 and TRBJ1-6, reads DTGVSQNPRHKITKRGQNVTFRCDPISEHNRLYWYRQTLGQGPEFLTYFQNEAQLEKSRLLSDRFSAERPKGSFSTLEIQRTEQGDSAMYLCASSQPGGNSPLHFGNGTRLTVT.

This rearrangement joins TRBV30 to TRBJ1-5; D is possibly TRBD1 (5 bases). CDR1 is GTSNPN, CDR2 SVGIG, per germline (reference sequence). V shed 5 bases and J shed 5 bases, with 10 bases lying between them. The CDR3 sequence is 12 residues long. CDR3 sequence (DNA): TGTGCCTGGGCGGGGGTGGATCAGCCCCAGCATTTT. Protein: CAWAGVDQPQHF. The full variable domain, completed using reference TRBV30 and TRBJ1-5, is SQTIHQWPATLVQPVGSPLSLECTVEGTSNPNLYWYRQAAGRGLQLLFYSVGIGQISSEVPQNLSASRPQDRQFILSSKKLLLSDSGFYLCAWAGVDQPQHFGDGTRLSIL.

The chain uses TRBV25-1 and TRBJ2-1; no firm D call. Germline-derived CDR1 and CDR2 are MGHDK and SYGVNS. V was cut by 9 bases and J by 1 base, with 4 bases left in between. CDR3 length: 11 residues. CDR3 sequence (DNA): TGTGCCAGTATTTCCTACAATGAGCAGTTCTTC. This encodes CASISYNEQFF.

This clone was picked up a small number of times. This chain uses TRBV25-1 with TRBJ1-5; D is undetermined. Germline loops: CDR1 MGHDK, CDR2 SYGVNS. Between the trimmed V and J ends, which lost 3 bases and 2 bases, there was a span of 5 bases. This CDR3 is 13 amino acids long. In DNA form, the CDR3 reads TGTGCCAGCAGTGAGCAGGGCAATCAGCCCCAGCATTTT. Amino acid sequence: CASSEQGNQPQHF.

The chain couples TRBV28 to TRBJ2-7; 9 bases fit TRBD1. This CDR3 contains 13 residues. Trimming at V came to 5 bases and at J to 6 bases, leaving 5 bases not matched to a gene. CDR1 MDHEN and CDR2 SYDVKM come from the germline V gene. The CDR3 region has the DNA TGTGCCAGCAGTACGGACAGGGGAGGCGAGCAGTACTTC. Protein product: CASSTDRGGEQYF.

V and J are TRBV9 and TRBJ2-3; 7 bases are shared with TRBD2. The V segment lost 6 bases and the J segment 4 bases; nucleotides outside the gene matches: 11. This CDR3 comprises 15 residues. Germline loops: CDR1 SGDLS, CDR2 YYNGEE. The CDR3 DNA follows: TGTGCCAGCACCCTGACTAGCTTATGGGCAGATACGCAGTATTTT. Amino acid sequence: CASTLTSLWADTQYF.

CDR3 nucleotides: TGCGCCAGCAGCCAAGATGCCCAGGAGACCCAGTACTTC. Translation gives CASSQDAQETQYF. The chain links TRBV4-3 to TRBJ2-5; D gene ambiguous. The CDR3 runs to 13 residues. Germline CDR1 LGHNA, CDR2 YSLEER. V was pared by 0 bases and J by 5 bases, with 7 bases between.

This clone was recorded a few times. The J gene is TRBJ2-2, the V gene TRBV7-9; D might be TRBD2 (6 bases). Germline CDR1 and CDR2: SEHNR and FQNEAQ (reference sequence). V was clipped by 5 bases and J by 3 bases, with 7 bases between them. The CDR3 is 13 amino acids. The CDR3 sequence is CASSRLDTGELFF. The CDR3 coding sequence is TGTGCCAGCAGCCGACTAGACACCGGGGAGCTGTTTTTT.

The rearrangement joins TRBV28 to TRBJ1-2; weak D call: TRBD1 (5 bases). The V and J ends lost 1 base and 4 bases respectively, with 10 bases between them. The CDR3 extends over 14 amino acids. CDR1 is MDHEN and CDR2 is SYDVKM in the germline V gene. The DNA for the CDR3 is TGTGCCAGCAGTTTATTCGGGACCAGCTATGGCTACACCTTC. Translating it yields CASSLFGTSYGYTF.

V usage is TRBV7-2 and J usage is TRBJ2-4, with D possibly TRBD2 on 5 matching bases. Between the trimmed V and J ends, which lost 3 bases and 8 bases, there was a span of 11 bases. The germline V gene encodes CDR1 SGHTA and CDR2 FQGNSA. CDR3 length equals 13 residues. CDR3 in DNA: TGTGCCAGCAGCTTCGGGGTCGGATACATTCAGTACTTC. It encodes CASSFGVGYIQYF.

The gene calls are TRBV19 and TRBJ2-3; 9 nucleotides agree with TRBD1. The CDR3 sequence is 14 residues long. V gave up 9 bases and J gave up 2 bases; unmatched junction bases: 6. Germline V gene sequence: CDR1 LNHDA, CDR2 SQIVND (reference sequence). The CDR3 is CASEGQGPTDTQYF. The DNA of the CDR3 is TGTGCCAGCGAGGGACAGGGCCCCACAGATACGCAGTATTTT.

The rearrangement uses TRBV5-1 and TRBJ2-3, with 10 bases that match TRBD2. V trimming: 4 bases; J trimming: 2 bases; junction bases outside the gene matches: 1. From germline, CDR1 is SGHRS and CDR2 YFSETQ. CDR3 length: 14 amino acids. Here the CDR3 reads CASSSGGDTDTQYF. For the CDR3, the DNA is TGCGCCAGCAGCAGCGGGGGGGACACAGATACGCAGTATTTT.

The V and J genes are TRBV5-5 and TRBJ2-5; unclear D gene. Per germline, CDR1 SGHKS and CDR2 YYEKEE (reference sequence). This CDR3 region has 14 residues. The V end was cut by 0 bases, the J end by 5 bases, with 11 bases between. This CDR3 is CASSLEGRKETQYF. For the CDR3, the DNA is TGTGCCAGCAGCTTGGAGGGTAGGAAGGAGACCCAGTACTTC.

V usage is TRBV19 and J usage is TRBJ2-1, with TRBD2 matching over 10 bases. Looked up from germline, CDR1 is LNHDA and CDR2 is SQIVND (reference sequence). CDR3 length equals 13 residues. V lost 8 bases, J lost 7 bases, and 5 bases stayed unmatched. The DNA for the CDR3 is TGTGCCAGTGTAGCGGGAGGATCTAATGAGCAGTTCTTC. It is translated as CASVAGGSNEQFF.

This clone has only a few counts. The chain uses TRBV4-2 and TRBJ1-2; 7 positions agree with TRBD1. There are 15 residues in the CDR3. CDR1 and CDR2 from the germline V gene are LGHNA and YNFKEQ. Trimming removed 4 bases from V and 4 bases from J; junction bases left unmatched: 9. The CDR3 coding sequence is TGTGCCAGCAGCCCAGAGATCAGGGGGAGCTATGGCTACACCTTC. Translation: CASSPEIRGSYGYTF.

V is TRBV27 and J is TRBJ2-1; 9 nucleotides line up with TRBD2. J was trimmed by 0 bases and V by 3 bases; bases with no gene match: 9. The CDR3 spans 18 residues. The germline gives CDR1 MNHEY, CDR2 SMNVEV (reference sequence). The CDR3 nucleotides read TGTGCCAGCAGTTTGAGTAGCGGGGGCCGCAGCTCCTACAATGAGCAGTTCTTC. Its protein product is CASSLSSGGRSSYNEQFF.

J is TRBJ1-3 and V is TRBV6-5; D is unclear. Looked up from germline, CDR1 is MNHEY and CDR2 is SVGAGI. The CDR3 consists of 15 residues. V gave up 2 bases and J gave up 0 bases, with 8 bases separating them. The CDR3 coding sequence is TGTGCCAGCAGTTACGGGGTGAGCTCTGGAAACACCATATATTTT. Residues: CASSYGVSSGNTIYF.